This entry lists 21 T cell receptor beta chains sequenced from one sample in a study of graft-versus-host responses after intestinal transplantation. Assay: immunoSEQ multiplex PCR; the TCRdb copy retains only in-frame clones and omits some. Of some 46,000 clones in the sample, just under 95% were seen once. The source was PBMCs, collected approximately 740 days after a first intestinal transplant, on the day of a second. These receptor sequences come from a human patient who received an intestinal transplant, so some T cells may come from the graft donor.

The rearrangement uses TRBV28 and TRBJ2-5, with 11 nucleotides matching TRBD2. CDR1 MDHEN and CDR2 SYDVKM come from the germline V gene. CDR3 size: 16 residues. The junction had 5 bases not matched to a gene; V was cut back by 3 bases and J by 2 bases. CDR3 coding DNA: TGTGCCAGCAGTTTCGCGATAGCGGGAGGGCAAGAGACCCAGTACTTC. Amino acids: CASSFAIAGGQETQYF.

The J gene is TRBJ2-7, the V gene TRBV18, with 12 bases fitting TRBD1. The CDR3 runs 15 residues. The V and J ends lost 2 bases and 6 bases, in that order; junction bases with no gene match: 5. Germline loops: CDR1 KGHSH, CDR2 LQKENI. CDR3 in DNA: TGTGCCAGCTCACCAGGGGGACAGGGGGCTCGCGAGCAGTACTTC. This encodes CASSPGGQGAREQYF.

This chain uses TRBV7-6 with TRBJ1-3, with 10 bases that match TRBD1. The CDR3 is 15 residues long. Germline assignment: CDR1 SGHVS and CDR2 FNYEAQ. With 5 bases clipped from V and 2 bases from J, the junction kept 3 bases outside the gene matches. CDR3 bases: TGTGCCAGCAGCATTGGACAGGGGGCTGGAAACACCATATATTTT. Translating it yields CASSIGQGAGNTIYF. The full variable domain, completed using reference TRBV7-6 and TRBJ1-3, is GAGVSQSPRYKVTKRGQDVALRCDPISGHVSLYWYRQALGQGPEFLTYFNYEAQQDKSGLPNDRFSAERPEGSISTLTIQRTEQRDSAMYRCASSIGQGAGNTIYFGEGSWLTVV.

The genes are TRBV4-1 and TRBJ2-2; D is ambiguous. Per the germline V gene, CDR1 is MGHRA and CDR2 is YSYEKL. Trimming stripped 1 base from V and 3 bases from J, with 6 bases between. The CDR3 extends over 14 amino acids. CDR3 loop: CASSQGMDTGELFF. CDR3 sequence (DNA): TGCGCCAGCAGCCAAGGGATGGACACCGGGGAGCTGTTTTTT.

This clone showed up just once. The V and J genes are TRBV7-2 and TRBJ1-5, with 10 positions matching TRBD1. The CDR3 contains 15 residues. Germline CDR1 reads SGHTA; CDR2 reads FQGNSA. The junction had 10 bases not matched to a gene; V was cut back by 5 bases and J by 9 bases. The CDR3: CASSRNPGQGMPQHF. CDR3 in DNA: TGTGCCAGCAGCAGAAACCCGGGACAGGGGATGCCCCAGCATTTT.

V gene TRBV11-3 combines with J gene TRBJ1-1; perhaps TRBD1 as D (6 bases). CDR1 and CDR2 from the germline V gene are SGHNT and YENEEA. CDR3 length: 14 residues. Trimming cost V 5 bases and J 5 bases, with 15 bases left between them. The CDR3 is CASSLDSLGTEAFF. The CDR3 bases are TGTGCCAGCAGCCTGGACAGCTTGGGGACTGAAGCTTTCTTT.

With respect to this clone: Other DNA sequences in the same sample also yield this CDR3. The CDR3 DNA reads TGCGCCAGCAGCCGGACAGAAAACACAGATACGCAGTATTTT. It codes for CASSRTENTDTQYF. The chain combines TRBV5-1 with TRBJ2-3; maybe TRBD1 (6 bases). Germline CDR1 SGHRS, CDR2 YFSETQ. The length of the CDR3 is 14 residues. V lost 4 bases and J 2 bases, leaving 11 bases between the germline ends.

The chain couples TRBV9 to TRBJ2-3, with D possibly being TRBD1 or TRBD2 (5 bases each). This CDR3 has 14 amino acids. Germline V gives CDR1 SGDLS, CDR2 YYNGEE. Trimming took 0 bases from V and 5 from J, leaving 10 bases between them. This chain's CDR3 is CASSVEGTEDTQYF. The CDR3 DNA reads TGTGCCAGCAGCGTAGAAGGGACGGAAGATACGCAGTATTTT.

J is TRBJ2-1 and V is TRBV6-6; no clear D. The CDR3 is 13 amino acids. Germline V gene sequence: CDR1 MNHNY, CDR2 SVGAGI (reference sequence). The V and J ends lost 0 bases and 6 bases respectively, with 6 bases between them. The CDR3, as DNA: TGTGCCAGCAGTTACTCAGGGTTCAATGAGCAGTTCTTC. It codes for CASSYSGFNEQFF.

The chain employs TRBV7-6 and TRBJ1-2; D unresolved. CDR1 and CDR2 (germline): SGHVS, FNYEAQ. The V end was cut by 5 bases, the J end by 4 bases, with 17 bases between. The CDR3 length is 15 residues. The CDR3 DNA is TGTGCCAGCAGCCCCTCCGAGTACTACCCCTATGGCTACACCTTC. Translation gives CASSPSEYYPYGYTF. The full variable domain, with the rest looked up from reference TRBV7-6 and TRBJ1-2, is GAGVSQSPRYKVTKRGQDVALRCDPISGHVSLYWYRQALGQGPEFLTYFNYEAQQDKSGLPNDRFSAERPEGSISTLTIQRTEQRDSAMYRCASSPSEYYPYGYTFGSGTRLTVV.

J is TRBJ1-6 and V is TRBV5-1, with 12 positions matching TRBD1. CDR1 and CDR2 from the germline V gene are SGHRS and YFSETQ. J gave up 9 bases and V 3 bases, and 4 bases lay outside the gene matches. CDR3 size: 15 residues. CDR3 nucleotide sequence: TGCGCCAGCAGCTGGGGGACAGGGGGCGGTTCACCCCTCCACTTT. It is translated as CASSWGTGGGSPLHF.

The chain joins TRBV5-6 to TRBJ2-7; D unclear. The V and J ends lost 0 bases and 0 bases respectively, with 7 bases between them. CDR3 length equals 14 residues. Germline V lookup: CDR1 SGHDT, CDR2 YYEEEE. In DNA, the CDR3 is TGTGCCAGCAGCTTGGACAGCAGCTCCTACGAGCAGTACTTC. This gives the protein CASSLDSSSYEQYF.

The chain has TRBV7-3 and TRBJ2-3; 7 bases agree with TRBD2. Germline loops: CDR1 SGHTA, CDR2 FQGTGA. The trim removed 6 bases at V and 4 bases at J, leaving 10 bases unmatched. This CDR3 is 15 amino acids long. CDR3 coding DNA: TGTGCCAGCAGACGAGGGAGCGGGATGGCAGATACGCAGTATTTT. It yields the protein CASRRGSGMADTQYF.

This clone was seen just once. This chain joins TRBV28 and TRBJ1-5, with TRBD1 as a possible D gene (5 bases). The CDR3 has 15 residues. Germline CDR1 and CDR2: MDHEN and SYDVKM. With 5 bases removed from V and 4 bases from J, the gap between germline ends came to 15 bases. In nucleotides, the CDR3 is TGTGCCAGCAGTGGGATACCGGGACCAAATCAGCCCCAGCATTTT. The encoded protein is CASSGIPGPNQPQHF. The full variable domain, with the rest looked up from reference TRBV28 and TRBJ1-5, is DVKVTQSSRYLVKRTGEKVFLECVQDMDHENMFWYRQDPGLGLRLIYFSYDVKMKEKGDIPEGYSVSREKKERFSLILESASTNQTSMYLCASSGIPGPNQPQHFGDGTRLSIL.

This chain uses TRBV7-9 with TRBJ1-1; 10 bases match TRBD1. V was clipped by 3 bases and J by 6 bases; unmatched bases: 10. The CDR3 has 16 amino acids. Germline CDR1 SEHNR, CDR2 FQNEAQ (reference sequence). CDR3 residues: CASSFSRGTGVSEAFF. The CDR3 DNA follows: TGTGCCAGCAGCTTTTCCCGTGGGACAGGGGTCTCTGAAGCTTTCTTT.

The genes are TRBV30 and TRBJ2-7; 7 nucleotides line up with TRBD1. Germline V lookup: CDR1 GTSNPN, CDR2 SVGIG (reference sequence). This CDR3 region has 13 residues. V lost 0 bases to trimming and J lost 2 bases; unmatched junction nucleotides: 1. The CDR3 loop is CAWSVTGAYEQYF. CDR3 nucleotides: TGTGCCTGGAGTGTTACAGGGGCCTACGAGCAGTACTTC.

CDR3 residues: CASSLDFTMNTEAFF. In DNA, the CDR3 is TGCGCCAGCAGCTTGGACTTCACTATGAACACTGAAGCTTTCTTT. This chain uses TRBV5-1 with TRBJ1-1; no clear D. V was pared by 0 bases and J by 0 bases, with 9 bases between. This CDR3 is 15 amino acids long. Germline CDR1 is SGHRS and CDR2 is YFSETQ.

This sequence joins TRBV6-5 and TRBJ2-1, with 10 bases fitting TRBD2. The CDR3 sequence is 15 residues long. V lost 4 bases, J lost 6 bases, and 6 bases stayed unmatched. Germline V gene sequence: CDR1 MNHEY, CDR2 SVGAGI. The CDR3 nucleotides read TGTGCCAGCAGTTTAGGGCTAGCGGGAGTCAATGAGCAGTTCTTC. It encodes CASSLGLAGVNEQFF.

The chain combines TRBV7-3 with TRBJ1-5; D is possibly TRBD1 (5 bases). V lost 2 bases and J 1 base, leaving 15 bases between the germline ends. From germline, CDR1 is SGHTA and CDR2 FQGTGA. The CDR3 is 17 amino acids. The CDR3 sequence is CASSLLPGSGSNQPQHF. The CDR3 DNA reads TGTGCCAGCAGCTTATTGCCAGGGTCTGGAAGCAATCAGCCCCAGCATTTT.

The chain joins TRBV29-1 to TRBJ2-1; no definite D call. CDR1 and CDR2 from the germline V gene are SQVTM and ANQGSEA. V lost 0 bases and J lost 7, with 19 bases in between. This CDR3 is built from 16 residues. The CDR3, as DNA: TGCAGCGTTGAAGATCGCTCGGGTGCATTGGGTAATGAGCAGTTCTTC. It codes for CSVEDRSGALGNEQFF.

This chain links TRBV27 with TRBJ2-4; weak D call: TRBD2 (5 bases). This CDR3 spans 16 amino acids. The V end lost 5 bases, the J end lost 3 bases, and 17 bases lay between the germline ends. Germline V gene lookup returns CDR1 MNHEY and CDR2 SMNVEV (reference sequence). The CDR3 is CASSPFSGRDKNIQYF. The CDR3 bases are TGTGCCAGCAGTCCCTTTTCCGGACGGGACAAAAACATTCAGTACTTC.